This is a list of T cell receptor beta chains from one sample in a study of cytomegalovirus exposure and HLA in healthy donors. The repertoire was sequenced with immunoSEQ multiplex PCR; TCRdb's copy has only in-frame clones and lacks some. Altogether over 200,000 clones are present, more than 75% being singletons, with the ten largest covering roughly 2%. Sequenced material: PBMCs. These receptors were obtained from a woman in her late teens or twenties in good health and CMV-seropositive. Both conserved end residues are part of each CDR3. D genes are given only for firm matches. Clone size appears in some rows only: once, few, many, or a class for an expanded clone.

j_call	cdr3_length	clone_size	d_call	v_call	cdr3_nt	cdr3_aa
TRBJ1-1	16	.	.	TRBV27	TGTGCCAGCAGTTTATATTATACAGGGAGGAACACTGAAGCTTTCTTT	CASSLYYTGRNTEAFF
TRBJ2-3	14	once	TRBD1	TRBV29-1	TGCAGCGTCCTAGGACAGGGCAGCACAGATACGCAGTATTTT	CSVLGQGSTDTQYF
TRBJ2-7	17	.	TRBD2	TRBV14	TGTGCCAGCAGTCGACTGGGTCTAGCGGGCCCTCCGTATGGGCAGTACTTC	CASSRLGLAGPPYGQYF
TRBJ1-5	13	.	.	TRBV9	TGTGCCAGCAGCGTCGGGCGGGATCAGCCCCAGCATTTT	CASSVGRDQPQHF
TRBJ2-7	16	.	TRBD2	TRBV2	TGTGCCAGCAGTCCGGGACTAGCGGGAGGGAGAGACGAGCAGTACTTC	CASSPGLAGGRDEQYF
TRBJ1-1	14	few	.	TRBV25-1	TGTGCCAGCAGTGATCGCAGAGGGAACACTGAAGCTTTCTTT	CASSDRRGNTEAFF
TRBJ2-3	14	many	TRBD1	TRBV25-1	TGTGCCAGCAGTGAAGGGACAGGGGCAGATACGCAGTATTTT	CASSEGTGADTQYF
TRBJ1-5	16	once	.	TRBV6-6	TGTGCCAGCAGTTATGCTACCGGGGTTAACAATCAGCCCCAGCATTTT	CASSYATGVNNQPQHF
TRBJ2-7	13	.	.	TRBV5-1	TGCGCCAGCAGCTTGCAGGGGTCTCCCGAGCAGTACTTC	CASSLQGSPEQYF
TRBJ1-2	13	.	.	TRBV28	TGTGCCAGCAGCGGAGGCCGCGACTATGGCTACACCTTC	CASSGGRDYGYTF
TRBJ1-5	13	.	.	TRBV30	TGTGCCTGGCAACAGAGTAGCAATCAGCCCCAGCATTTT	CAWQQSSNQPQHF
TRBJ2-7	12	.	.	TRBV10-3	TGTGCCGGAGGCAGCCCCCCTAACGAGCAGTACTTC	CAGGSPPNEQYF
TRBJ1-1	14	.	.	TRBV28	TGTGCCAGCAGTTTAGGGTTCGGGGACACTGAAGCTTTCTTT	CASSLGFGDTEAFF
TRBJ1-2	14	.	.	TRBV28	TGTGCCAGCAGTAGCCAAGGGAGGTGGAATGGCTACACCTTC	CASSSQGRWNGYTF
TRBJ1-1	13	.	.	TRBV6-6	TGTGCCAGCACCCCACAGGGCACCCCCCGGGCTTTCTTT	CASTPQGTPRAFF
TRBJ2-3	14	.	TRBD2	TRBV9	TGTGCCAGCAGCGGCAGCGGGGTGCTAGATACGCAGTATTTT	CASSGSGVLDTQYF
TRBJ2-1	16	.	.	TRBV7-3	TGTGCCAGCAGCTGGGGAACAGGTGGATCTTACAATGAGCAGTTCTTC	CASSWGTGGSYNEQFF
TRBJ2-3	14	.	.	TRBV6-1	TGTGCCAGCAGCGGACAGAGTAGCACAGATACGCAGTATTTT	CASSGQSSTDTQYF
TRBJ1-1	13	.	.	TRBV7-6	TGTGCCAGCAGCTTGCGGACAAACACTGAAGCTTTCTTT	CASSLRTNTEAFF
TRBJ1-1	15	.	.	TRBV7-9	TGTGCCAGCAGCTTAGCGGTCGGACAGAACACTGAAGCTTTCTTT	CASSLAVGQNTEAFF
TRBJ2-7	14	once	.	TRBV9	TGTGCCAGCAGCGCGGACTTTGGCTCCTACGAGCAGTACTTC	CASSADFGSYEQYF
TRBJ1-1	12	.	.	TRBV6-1	TGTGCCCATAAAGCAGCGGTTGCTGAAGCTTTCTTT	CAHKAAVAEAFF
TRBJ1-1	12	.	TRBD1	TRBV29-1	TGCAGCGGGTACAGGGGGAACACTGAAGCTTTCTTT	CSGYRGNTEAFF
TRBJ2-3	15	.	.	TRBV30	TGTGCCTGGAGAAGTGGGGCAGCCAGCACAGATACGCAGTATTTT	CAWRSGAASTDTQYF
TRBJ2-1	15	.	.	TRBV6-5	TGTGCCAGCAGTTACTCGGGCAGGGCCTACAATGAGCAGTTCTTC	CASSYSGRAYNEQFF
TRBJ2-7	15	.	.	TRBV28	TGTGCCAGCAGGGGGGGGACACGGAGCTCCTACGAGCAGTACTTC	CASRGGTRSSYEQYF
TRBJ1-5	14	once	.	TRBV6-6	TGTGCCAGCAGCTCTTACAGGAGCAATCAGCCCCAGCATTTT	CASSSYRSNQPQHF
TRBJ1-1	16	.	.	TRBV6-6	TGTGCCAGCAGCCCGCATCCTGGACAGCCGAACACTGAAGCTTTCTTT	CASSPHPGQPNTEAFF
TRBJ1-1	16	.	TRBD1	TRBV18	TGTGCCAGCTCACCACCGGGACAGCTAGTGAACACTGAAGCTTTCTTT	CASSPPGQLVNTEAFF
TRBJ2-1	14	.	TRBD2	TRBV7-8	TGTGCCAGCAGCTTAGCTCCCCTAGCGGGAGAGCTATTCTTC	CASSLAPLAGELFF
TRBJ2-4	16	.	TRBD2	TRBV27	TGTGCCAGCTCCGGGACTAGCGGGACAGCCAAAAACATTCAGTACTTC	CASSGTSGTAKNIQYF